At least ten counts were recorded for the clone carrying this TCR beta chain. Its specificity is unknown. These data come from a study of blood T cells in healthy people across ages. Findings and caveats of the study: Relative to aged donors, long-lived donors carried more naive CD4+ cells and displayed higher diversity. Changes in expanded clonotypes were possibly confounded, as the CMV status of donors was unknown.

PCR was performed a second time for 7 to 11 cycles using a sample-barcoded 5' primer and a J-beta primer mix. Researchers report that a template-switch adaptor with 12 random nucleotides tagged each cDNA molecule. TCRdb re-called the 5' RACE reads through MiXCR, storing one row per CDR3 protein. There are some 710,000 distinct CDR3 sequences in the sample; about half occur only once, and roughly 18% lies in the top ten. V was pared by 6 bases and J by 1 base, with 7 bases between. CDR1 and CDR2 from the germline V gene are SQVTM and ANQGSEA. The CDR3 has 13 residues. The TCR was taken from an elderly man in good health. The rearrangement joins TRBV29-1 to TRBJ2-6; D remains ambiguous. Sequenced sample: blood. The CDR3 bases are TGCAGCGTCGCCGGGTCTGGGGCCAACGTCCTGACTTTC. This encodes CSVAGSGANVLTF.